Listed below are T cell receptor beta chains from one sample, sequenced in a study of T-cell memory formation after mild COVID-19. TCRdb called the 5' RACE reads again in MiXCR, with one record for every CDR3 protein. The profile shows approximately 240,000 distinct CDR3 sequences, roughly 17% of them singletons. The sample taken for sequencing was PBMCs or a T cell subset sorted from them (not recorded which). These receptors all come from a man younger than 35 who had mild COVID-19 (a few samples of this study predate the infection). Cell type and time point are not known. Both conserved end residues are part of each CDR3. The D gene is left open where the match is weak. Clone size, where shown, is once, few, many, or a class for clones that have expanded.

TRBV5-1	NA	TRBJ2-2	NA	CASRGPEDGELFF	TGCGCCAGCAGGGGCCCCGAGGACGGGGAGCTGTTTTTT
TRBV20-1	NA	TRBJ1-2	few	CSARAQLVSYTF	TGCAGTGCTAGAGCACAGTTGGTATCCTACACCTTC
TRBV12-3/TRBV12-4	TRBD1	TRBJ1-2	few	CASSPRTGKDSYGYTF	TGTGCCAGCAGTCCCAGGACAGGGAAGGATAGCTATGGCTACACCTTC
TRBV5-1	NA	TRBJ2-2	few	CASSLTREGVGELFF	TGCGCCAGCAGCTTGACCAGGGAAGGGGTCGGGGAGCTGTTTTTT
TRBV5-5	NA	TRBJ2-3	NA	CASSSPTQATDTQYF	TGTGCCAGCAGCTCCCCAACACAGGCCACAGATACGCAGTATTTT
TRBV6-2/TRBV6-3	NA	TRBJ1-6	NA	CASRPNRDGAPGNSPLHF	TGTGCCAGCAGACCCAACCGGGACGGGGCTCCGGGAAATTCACCCCTCCACTTT
TRBV25-1	TRBD1	TRBJ2-4	many	CASSPGQGNIQYF	TGTGCCAGCAGTCCCGGACAGGGAAACATTCAGTACTTC
TRBV3-1	TRBD2	TRBJ2-3	few	CASSLTASGDTQYF	TGTGCCAGCAGCCTAACGGCTAGCGGGGATACGCAGTATTTT
TRBV7-9	NA	TRBJ2-5	NA	CASSLGDPGTQYF	TGTGCCAGCAGCTTGGGGGATCCGGGGACCCAGTACTTC
TRBV15	TRBD2	TRBJ2-1	many	CATSRDSAAGFEQFF	TGTGCCACCAGCAGAGACTCCGCAGCGGGGTTTGAGCAGTTCTTC
TRBV6-5	TRBD1	TRBJ1-1	NA	CASSGQGAGDTEAFF	TGTGCCAGCTCAGGACAGGGGGCAGGTGACACTGAAGCTTTCTTT
TRBV7-9	TRBD2	TRBJ2-1	NA	CASSPRTSGRYNEQFF	TGTGCCAGCAGCCCACGGACTAGCGGGCGTTACAATGAGCAGTTCTTC
TRBV5-1	NA	TRBJ2-5	NA	CASSTGPGGTQYF	TGCGCCAGCAGCACCGGGCCCGGGGGGACCCAGTACTTC
TRBV12-3/TRBV12-4	NA	TRBJ1-1	NA	CASTKREKDTEAFF	TGTGCCAGCACCAAAAGGGAAAAGGACACTGAAGCTTTCTTT
TRBV20-1	NA	TRBJ2-3	few	CSASGVGADTQYF	TGCAGTGCTAGCGGGGTGGGGGCAGATACGCAGTATTTT
TRBV6-5	NA	TRBJ2-2	NA	CASSSLEYTGELFF	TGTGCCAGCAGTTCTTTAGAGTACACCGGGGAGCTGTTTTTT
TRBV7-9	TRBD1	TRBJ1-5	many	CASSLVGTGSYSNQPQHF	TGTGCCAGCAGCTTAGTCGGGACAGGGAGTTATAGCAATCAGCCCCAGCATTTT